Shown below are 6 T cell receptor beta chains from a single sample sequenced in a study of Ad26.COV2.S vaccination and SARS-CoV-2 variants. Regarding treatment: over 15 received Ad26.COV2.S at low or high dose, single or two shots; 5 received placebo; per-sample allocation not given. Sampling happened 63 days after the first vaccine or placebo injection. Sequenced by immunoSEQ multiplex PCR; TCRdb stores in-frame clones only, minus some. This sample has approximately 480,000 clones, with approximately 88% found just once. The sample was peripheral blood, taken in a trial of Ad26.COV2.S vaccine versus placebo. The source of these receptors is a person aged 18-60 years who received the Ad26.COV2.S COVID-19 vaccine or a placebo.

This sequence joins TRBV19 and TRBJ2-3; TRBD2 matches at 7 bases. Germline V gene data show CDR1 as LNHDA and CDR2 as SQIVND (reference sequence). Unmatched junction bases numbered 10, after V lost 9 bases and J lost 1 base. The CDR3 length is 15 residues. In nucleotides, the CDR3 is TGTGCCAGCAGAGGACTCCGGGAGGGCACAGATACGCAGTATTTT. This gives the protein CASRGLREGTDTQYF.

This rearrangement joins TRBV10-1 to TRBJ1-2; 7 bases match TRBD1. The CDR3 sequence is 14 residues long. Germline values: CDR1 WNHNN, CDR2 SYGVQD (reference sequence). The V gene end was trimmed by 6 bases and the J gene end by 4 bases; junction bases not matched to a gene: 8. CDR3 in DNA: TGCGCCAGCAGAGGGACAGTGCGAGTCTATGGCTACACCTTC. Translated, it gives CASRGTVRVYGYTF.

The chain recombines TRBV5-1 with TRBJ2-3, with 8 bases matching TRBD1. Trimming removed 6 bases from V and 2 bases from J; junction bases left unmatched: 8. The CDR3 consists of 15 residues. The germline CDR1 and CDR2 sequences are SGHRS and YFSETQ. In DNA form, the CDR3 reads TGCGCCAGCATGGAGGGGACAGGCCACACAGATACGCAGTATTTT. Amino acid sequence: CASMEGTGHTDTQYF.

The J gene is TRBJ1-1, the V gene TRBV7-6, with D possibly TRBD1 on 6 matching bases. The ends were cut back, 1 base at V and 5 bases at J, with 8 bases in the middle. This CDR3 spans 13 amino acids. Germline V gene sequence: CDR1 SGHVS, CDR2 FNYEAQ. CDR3 amino acids: CASSLGQGTEAFF. CDR3 sequence (DNA): TGTGCCAGCAGCTTAGGTCAGGGGACTGAAGCTTTCTTT.

V is TRBV5-4 and J is TRBJ1-2; the D is unclear. In germline, CDR1 is SGHNT, CDR2 YYREEE (reference sequence). Trimming left V 0 bases short and J 0 bases short, with 15 bases between. CDR3 length: 17 amino acids. CDR3 sequence (DNA): TGTGCCAGCAGCTTGGACCTTGGAGGACGTGCTAACTATGGCTACACCTTC. The encoded protein is CASSLDLGGRANYGYTF.

This clone has just one count. The V gene is TRBV28, the J gene TRBJ1-1; weak D call: TRBD1 (6 bases). The CDR3 extends over 17 amino acids. Germline loops: CDR1 MDHEN, CDR2 SYDVKM. The germline V and J ends were trimmed by 2 bases and 0 bases, with 16 bases remaining between them. The CDR3 DNA reads TGTGCCAGCAGTTTAATGAGGGGGAGAGTGATGAACACTGAAGCTTTCTTT. It translates to CASSLMRGRVMNTEAFF.